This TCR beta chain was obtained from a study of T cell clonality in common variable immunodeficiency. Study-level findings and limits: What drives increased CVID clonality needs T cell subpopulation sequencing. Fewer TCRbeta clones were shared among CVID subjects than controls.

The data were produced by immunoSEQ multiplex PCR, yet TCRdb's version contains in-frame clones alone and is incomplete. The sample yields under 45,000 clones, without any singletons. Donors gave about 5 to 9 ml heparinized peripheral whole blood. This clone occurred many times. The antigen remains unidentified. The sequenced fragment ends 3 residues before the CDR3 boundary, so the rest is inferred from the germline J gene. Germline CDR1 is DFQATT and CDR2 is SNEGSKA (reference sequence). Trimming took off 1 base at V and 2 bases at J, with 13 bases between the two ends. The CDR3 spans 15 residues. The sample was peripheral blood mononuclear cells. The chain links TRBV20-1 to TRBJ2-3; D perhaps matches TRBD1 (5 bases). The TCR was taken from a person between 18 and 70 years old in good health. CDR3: CSARGGTGNTDTQYF. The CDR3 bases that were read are TGCAGTGCTAGAGGGGGAACAGGAAACACAGATACG.